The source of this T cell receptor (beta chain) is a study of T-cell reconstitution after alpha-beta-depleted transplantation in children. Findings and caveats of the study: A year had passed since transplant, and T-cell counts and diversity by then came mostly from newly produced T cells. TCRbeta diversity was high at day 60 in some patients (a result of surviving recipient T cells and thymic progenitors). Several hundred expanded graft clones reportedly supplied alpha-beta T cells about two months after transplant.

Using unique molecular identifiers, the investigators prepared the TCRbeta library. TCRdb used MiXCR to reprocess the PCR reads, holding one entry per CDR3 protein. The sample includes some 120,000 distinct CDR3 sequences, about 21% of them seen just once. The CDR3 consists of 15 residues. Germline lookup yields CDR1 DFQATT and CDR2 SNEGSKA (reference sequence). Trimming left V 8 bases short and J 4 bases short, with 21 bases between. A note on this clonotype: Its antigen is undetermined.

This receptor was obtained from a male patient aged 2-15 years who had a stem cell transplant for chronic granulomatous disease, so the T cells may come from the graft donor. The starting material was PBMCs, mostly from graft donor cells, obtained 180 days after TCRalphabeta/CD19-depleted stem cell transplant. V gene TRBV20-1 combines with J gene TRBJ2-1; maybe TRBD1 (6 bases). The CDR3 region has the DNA TGCAGTTTTAGAGATCGAGGGGGACCTTACAATGAGCAGTTCTTC. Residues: CSFRDRGGPYNEQFF.